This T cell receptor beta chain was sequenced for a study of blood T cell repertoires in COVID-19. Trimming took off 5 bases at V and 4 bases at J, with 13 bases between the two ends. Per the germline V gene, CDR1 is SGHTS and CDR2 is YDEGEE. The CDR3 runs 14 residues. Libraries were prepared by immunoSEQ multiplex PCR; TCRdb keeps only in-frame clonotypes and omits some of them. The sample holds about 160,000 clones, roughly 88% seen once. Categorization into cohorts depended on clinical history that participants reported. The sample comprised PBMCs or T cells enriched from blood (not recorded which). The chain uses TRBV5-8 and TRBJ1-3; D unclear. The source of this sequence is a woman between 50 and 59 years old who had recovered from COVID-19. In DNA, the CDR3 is TGTGCCAGCAGAATTTGGGTAGCAGGAAACACCATATATTTT. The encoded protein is CASRIWVAGNTIYF.